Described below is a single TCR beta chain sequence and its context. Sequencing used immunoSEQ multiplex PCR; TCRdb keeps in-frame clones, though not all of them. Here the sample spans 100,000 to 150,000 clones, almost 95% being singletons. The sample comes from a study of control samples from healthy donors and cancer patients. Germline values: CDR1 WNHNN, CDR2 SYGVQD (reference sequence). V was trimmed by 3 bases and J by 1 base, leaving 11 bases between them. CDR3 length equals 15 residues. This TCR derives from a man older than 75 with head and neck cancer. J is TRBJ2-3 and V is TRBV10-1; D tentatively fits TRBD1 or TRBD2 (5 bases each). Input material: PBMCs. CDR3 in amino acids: CASSDYRGGTDTQYF. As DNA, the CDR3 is TGCGCCAGCAGTGATTATCGGGGCGGCACAGATACGCAGTATTTT.